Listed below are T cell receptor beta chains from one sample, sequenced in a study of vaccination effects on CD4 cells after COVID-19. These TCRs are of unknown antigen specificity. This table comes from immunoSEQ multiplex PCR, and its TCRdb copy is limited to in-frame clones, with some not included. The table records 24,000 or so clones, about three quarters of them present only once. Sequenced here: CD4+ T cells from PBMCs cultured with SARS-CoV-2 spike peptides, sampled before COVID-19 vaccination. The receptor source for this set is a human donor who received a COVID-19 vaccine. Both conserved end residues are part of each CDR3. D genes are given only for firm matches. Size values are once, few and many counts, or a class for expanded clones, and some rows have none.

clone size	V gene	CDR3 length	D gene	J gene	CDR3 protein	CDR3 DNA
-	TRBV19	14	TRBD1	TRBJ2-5	CASRTTRQGETQYF	TGTGCCAGTAGAACAACACGACAGGGGGAGACCCAGTACTTC
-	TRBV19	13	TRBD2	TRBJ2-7	CATQSGGSYEQYF	TGTGCCACACAATCGGGGGGCTCCTACGAGCAGTACTTC
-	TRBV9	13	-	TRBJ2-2	CASSPEGSGELFF	TGTGCCAGCAGCCCAGAAGGTAGCGGGGAGCTGTTTTTT
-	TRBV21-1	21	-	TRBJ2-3	CASSTCLLAGGPGGSTDTQYF	TGTGCCAGCAGCACTTGTCTCCTAGCGGGAGGGCCTGGGGGGTCCACAGATACGCAGTATTTT
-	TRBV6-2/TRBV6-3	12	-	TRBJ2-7	CASSYREYEQYF	TGTGCCAGCAGTTACAGAGAATACGAGCAGTACTTC
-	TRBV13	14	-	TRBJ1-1	CASSSRRGNTEAFF	TGTGCCAGCAGCTCCAGACGGGGGAACACTGAAGCTTTCTTT
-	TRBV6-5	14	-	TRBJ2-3	CASSSRAQADTQYF	TGTGCCAGCAGTTCCCGAGCTCAAGCAGATACGCAGTATTTT
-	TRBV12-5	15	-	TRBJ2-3	CASGLVRGKADTQYF	TGTGCTAGTGGTTTGGTACGTGGAAAGGCTGATACGCAGTATTTT
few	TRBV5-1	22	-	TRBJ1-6	CASSLVVLQGELWSSYNSPLHF	TGCGCCAGCAGCTTGGTAGTTCTGCAAGGTGAATTATGGAGCTCCTATAATTCACCCCTCCACTTT
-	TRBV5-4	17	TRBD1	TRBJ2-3	CASSKPKTGAGTDTQYF	TGTGCCAGCAGTAAGCCGAAGACAGGGGCGGGCACAGATACGCAGTATTTT
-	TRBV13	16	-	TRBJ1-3	CASSPRRGTAGNTIYF	TGTGCCAGCAGCCCCAGACGGGGTACGGCTGGAAACACCATATATTTT
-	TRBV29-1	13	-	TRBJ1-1	CSVDRGLNTEAFF	TGCAGCGTTGACAGGGGTTTGAACACTGAAGCTTTCTTT
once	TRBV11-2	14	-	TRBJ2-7	CASSLEALSYEQYF	TGTGCCAGCAGCTTAGAGGCACTATCCTACGAGCAGTACTTC
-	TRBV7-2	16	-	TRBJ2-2	CASSLRGGGLAGELFF	TGTGCCAGCAGCTTGAGGGGGGGCGGGTTGGCCGGGGAGCTGTTTTTT
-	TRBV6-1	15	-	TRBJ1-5	CASSEGPAESQPQHF	TGTGCCAGCAGTGAAGGTCCAGCAGAGAGTCAGCCCCAGCATTTT
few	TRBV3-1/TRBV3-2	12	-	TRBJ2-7	CASSQQGREQYF	TGTGCCAGCAGCCAACAGGGCCGCGAGCAGTACTTC
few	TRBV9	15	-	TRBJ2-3	CASKEGGASTDTQYF	TGTGCCAGCAAGGAGGGGGGGGCTAGCACAGATACGCAGTATTTT
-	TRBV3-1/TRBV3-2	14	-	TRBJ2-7	CASSQGATTGEQYF	TGTGCCAGCAGCCAAGGAGCCACCACGGGGGAGCAGTACTTC
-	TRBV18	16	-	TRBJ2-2	CASSPHGVENTGELFF	TGTGCCAGCTCACCACATGGGGTGGAGAACACCGGGGAGCTGTTTTTT
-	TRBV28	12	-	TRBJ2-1	CASRVTNNEQFF	TGTGCCAGCAGGGTCACTAACAATGAGCAGTTCTTC
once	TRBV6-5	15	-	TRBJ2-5	CASSAVGGKGETQYF	TGTGCCAGCTCGGCTGTCGGGGGTAAGGGGGAGACCCAGTACTTC
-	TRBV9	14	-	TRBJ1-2	CASSSRGIDYGYTF	TGTGCCAGCAGCTCTCGGGGGATTGACTATGGCTACACCTTC
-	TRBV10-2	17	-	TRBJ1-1	CASSESGGGVMNTEAFF	TGCGCCAGCAGTGAGTCAGGTGGGGGCGTTATGAACACTGAAGCTTTCTTT
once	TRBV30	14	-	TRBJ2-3	CAWSQTDYTDTQYF	TGTGCCTGGAGTCAAACGGACTACACAGATACGCAGTATTTT
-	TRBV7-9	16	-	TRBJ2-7	CASSQFSEGSIYEQYF	TGTGCCAGCAGCCAATTTAGCGAAGGGTCGATTTACGAGCAGTACTTC
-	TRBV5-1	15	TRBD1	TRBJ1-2	CASSLGQGRMDGYTF	TGCGCCAGCAGCTTAGGACAGGGGAGAATGGATGGCTACACCTTC
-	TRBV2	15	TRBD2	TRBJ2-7	CASSRGGLSSYEQYF	TGTGCCAGCAGCCGGGGGGGGTTGAGCTCCTACGAGCAGTACTTC
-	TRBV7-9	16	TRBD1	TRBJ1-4	CASSLGAQGANEKLFF	TGTGCCAGCAGCTTAGGGGCCCAGGGGGCTAATGAAAAACTGTTTTTT
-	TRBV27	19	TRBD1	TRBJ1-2	CASSLGGPGTDVTNYGYTF	TGTGCCAGCAGTTTAGGGGGGCCCGGGACAGATGTAACTAACTATGGCTACACCTTC
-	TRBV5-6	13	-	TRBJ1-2	CASSSQGRDGYTF	TGTGCCAGCAGCTCGCAGGGGAGGGATGGCTACACCTTC
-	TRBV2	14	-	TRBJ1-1	CASRLTGRNTEAFF	TGTGCCAGCAGGCTGACAGGTCGGAACACTGAAGCTTTCTTT
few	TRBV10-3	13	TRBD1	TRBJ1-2	CAKSQGTNYGYTF	TGTGCCAAATCACAGGGGACCAACTATGGCTACACCTTC
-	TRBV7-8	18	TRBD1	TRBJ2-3	CASSPLTQQGLSTDTQYF	TGTGCCAGCAGCCCCCTCACCCAACAGGGGCTAAGCACAGATACGCAGTATTTT
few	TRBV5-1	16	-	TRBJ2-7	CASSLVIGPASYEQYF	TGCGCCAGCAGCTTGGTGATCGGGCCAGCGTCCTACGAGCAGTACTTC
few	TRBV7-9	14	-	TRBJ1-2	CASSLGDIDYGYTF	TGTGCCAGCAGCCTAGGGGATATAGACTATGGCTACACCTTC
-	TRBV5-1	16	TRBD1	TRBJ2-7	CASSLPGQGSEYEQYF	TGCGCCAGCAGCTTACCGGGACAGGGTTCTGAGTACGAGCAGTACTTC
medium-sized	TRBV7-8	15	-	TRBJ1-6	CASLTGSSYNSPLHF	TGTGCCAGCTTAACAGGGAGCTCCTATAATTCACCCCTCCACTTT
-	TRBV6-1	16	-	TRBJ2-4	CASSEGPNLAKNIQYF	TGTGCCAGCAGTGAAGGTCCTAATCTAGCCAAAAACATTCAGTACTTC
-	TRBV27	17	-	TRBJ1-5	CASSRLTTGYSNQPQHF	TGTGCCAGCTCGCGGCTAACAACAGGGTATAGCAATCAGCCCCAGCATTTT
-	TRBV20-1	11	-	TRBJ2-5	CSARLRETQYF	TGCAGTGCTAGACTTCGGGAGACCCAGTACTTC